This is a list of T cell receptor beta chains from one sample in a study of T cells after somatic rescue of genetic block. Using immunoSEQ multiplex PCR, the repertoire was profiled, and TCRdb retains in-frame clones only, with some absent. The sample lists 10,000 to 15,000 clones; around 70% were seen once. What was sequenced was peripheral blood mononuclear cells (PBMCs). All receptors derive from a boy between 5 and 17 years old. CDR3s include the opening cysteine and the closing phenylalanine or tryptophan. Fields, in order: J gene, V gene, D gene, clone size, CDR3 protein, CDR3 DNA. The D gene is left open where the match is weak. The size field is filled for only some rows; it gives once, few, many or a size class.

TRBJ2-3 TRBV29-1 NA medium-sized CSVVRAELSTDTQYF TGCAGCGTTGTACGGGCGGAGCTCAGCACAGATACGCAGTATTTT
TRBJ2-5 TRBV5-1 TRBD1 NA CASSLAGTGVETQYF TGCGCCAGCAGCTTGGCTGGGACAGGGGTTGAGACCCAGTACTTC
TRBJ2-1 TRBV14 TRBD2 NA CASSPSGPLAGVGYNEQFF TGTGCCAGCAGCCCTTCAGGGCCTTTAGCGGGAGTGGGCTACAATGAGCAGTTCTTC
TRBJ2-5 TRBV5-5 NA once CASSTGQLLLAETQYF TGTGCCAGCAGCACCGGACAGCTTCTGTTAGCAGAGACCCAGTACTTC
TRBJ2-1 TRBV7-9 TRBD2 NA CASSPSGGLYNEQFF TGTGCCAGCAGCCCAAGCGGGGGGTTATACAATGAGCAGTTCTTC
TRBJ2-7 TRBV28 NA NA CAPGSQRHLYEQYF TGTGCCCCAGGATCCCAGAGGCATCTCTACGAGCAGTACTTC
TRBJ1-2 TRBV7-9 NA NA CASSLAADNYGYTF TGTGCCAGCAGCTTAGCGGCGGATAACTATGGCTACACCTTC
TRBJ1-4 TRBV28 TRBD1 NA CASTLGTGVNEKLFF TGTGCCAGCACCCTTGGGACAGGGGTTAATGAAAAACTGTTTTTT
TRBJ1-2 TRBV4-1 NA NA CASSQDGFSYYGYTF TGCGCCAGCAGCCAAGATGGTTTTTCCTATTATGGCTACACCTTC
TRBJ2-7 TRBV5-1 NA few CASSLVGPEQYF TGCGCCAGCAGCTTGGTGGGGCCCGAGCAGTACTTC
TRBJ2-5 TRBV12-5 TRBD1 NA CASGGQGQETQYF TGTGCTAGTGGGGGACAGGGCCAAGAGACCCAGTACTTC
TRBJ1-5 TRBV6-5 TRBD1 NA CASRNRGHSNQPQHF TGTGCCAGCAGGAACAGGGGGCATAGCAATCAGCCCCAGCATTTT
TRBJ1-4 TRBV5-4 NA NA CASSPGGQGGEKLFF TGTGCCAGCAGCCCGGGGGGGCAGGGTGGGGAAAAACTGTTTTTT
TRBJ1-5 TRBV6-4 NA few CASSDPTGRGNQPQHF TGTGCCAGCAGTGACCCTACAGGGCGAGGCAATCAGCCCCAGCATTTT
TRBJ2-5 TRBV7-3 NA NA CASSFFSQETQYF TGTGCCAGCAGCTTTTTCAGCCAAGAGACCCAGTACTTC
TRBJ2-6 TRBV6-5 NA once CASSYFQGYGANVLTF TGTGCCAGCAGTTACTTTCAGGGATATGGGGCCAACGTCCTGACTTTC
TRBJ2-4 TRBV19 TRBD1 few CASTRGTGGTNIQYF TGTGCCAGTACCCGAGGGACAGGGGGCACGAACATTCAGTACTTC
TRBJ2-1 TRBV9 NA NA CASSVARGQQFF TGTGCCAGCAGCGTAGCTCGGGGGCAGCAGTTCTTC
TRBJ2-3 TRBV6-5 NA few CASSYSGITDTQYF TGTGCCAGCAGTTACAGCGGAATCACAGATACGCAGTATTTT
TRBJ1-3 TRBV9 NA NA CASSLTGTSSGNTIYF TGTGCCAGCAGCCTGACCGGGACCTCCTCTGGAAACACCATATATTTT
TRBJ2-7 TRBV4-2 NA few CASSHELTTYEQYF TGTGCCAGCAGCCACGAGCTTACAACCTACGAGCAGTACTTC
TRBJ2-2 TRBV9 NA once CASSLDPTEQHTGELFF TGTGCCAGCAGCTTAGATCCGACAGAACAGCACACCGGGGAGCTGTTTTTT
TRBJ2-2 TRBV27 TRBD2 NA CASRPRGGWDTGELFF TGTGCCAGCAGACCACGGGGGGGCTGGGACACCGGGGAGCTGTTTTTT
TRBJ2-7 TRBV5-4 TRBD1 NA CASSPGTVSYEQYF TGTGCCAGCAGCCCCGGGACAGTCTCCTACGAGCAGTACTTC
TRBJ2-5 TRBV12-5 NA NA CASGSLGPQYF TGTGCTAGTGGTTCACTGGGGCCCCAGTACTTC
TRBJ2-1 TRBV18 NA NA CASSPPRRDSTYNEQFF TGTGCCAGCTCACCACCGAGGAGGGACTCTACCTACAATGAGCAGTTCTTC
TRBJ1-5 TRBV6-6 TRBD1 NA CASSEGQGWGQPQHF TGTGCCAGCAGCGAGGGACAGGGGTGGGGGCAGCCCCAGCATTTT
TRBJ1-4 TRBV20-1 NA NA CSAIRVGKLFF TGCAGTGCTATTAGAGTCGGAAAACTGTTTTTT
TRBJ1-3 TRBV2 NA NA CASKGTVFSGNTIYF TGTGCCAGCAAGGGCACAGTTTTCTCTGGAAACACCATATATTTT
TRBJ1-1 TRBV6-5 TRBD1 NA CASSYSHRGRTEAFF TGTGCCAGCAGTTACTCCCACAGGGGTAGGACTGAAGCTTTCTTT
TRBJ2-7 TRBV7-9 NA NA CASSFGGGGYEQYF TGTGCCAGCAGCTTTGGAGGGGGCGGTTACGAGCAGTACTTC
TRBJ2-7 TRBV4-1 NA NA CASSHQTADNEQYF TGCGCCAGCAGCCACCAGACAGCCGACAACGAGCAGTACTTC
TRBJ1-6 TRBV2 NA few CASILATGTYNSPLHF TGTGCCAGCATTCTAGCCACCGGGACATATAATTCACCCCTCCACTTT
TRBJ2-3 TRBV27 NA NA CASSSPKWGTDTQYF TGTGCCAGCAGTTCCCCGAAGTGGGGCACAGATACGCAGTATTTT
TRBJ1-1 TRBV25-1 NA few CASSEGGRTEAFF TGTGCCAGCAGTGAGGGGGGACGCACTGAAGCTTTCTTT
TRBJ1-1 TRBV2 NA NA CASCLGLNTEAFF TGTGCCAGCTGTTTGGGTTTGAACACTGAAGCTTTCTTT
TRBJ1-5 TRBV28 TRBD1 once CASSSGQGAQSNQPQHF TGTGCCAGCAGTTCAGGACAGGGGGCGCAAAGCAATCAGCCCCAGCATTTT
TRBJ2-3 TRBV6-5 NA once CASSRWADTQYF TGTGCCAGCAGCCGTTGGGCAGATACGCAGTATTTT
TRBJ1-6 TRBV6-5 TRBD1 NA CASSRWDSRNSPLHF TGTGCCAGCAGTCGCTGGGACAGTAGGAATTCACCCCTCCACTTT
TRBJ2-7 TRBV5-1 TRBD2 few CASSGRLAGEGEQYF TGCGCCAGCAGCGGACGACTAGCGGGAGAAGGAGAGCAGTACTTC
TRBJ1-1 TRBV10-3 TRBD1 NA CAISRQGGNTEAFF TGTGCCATCAGCCGACAGGGTGGGAACACTGAAGCTTTCTTT
TRBJ2-2 TRBV7-3 NA NA CASSLKRPVRGGNTGELFF TGTGCCAGCAGCTTAAAACGCCCCGTCAGGGGGGGGAACACCGGGGAGCTGTTTTTT
TRBJ2-7 TRBV19 NA NA CASSTGRPSYEQYF TGTGCCAGTAGTACCGGCCGACCCTCCTACGAGCAGTACTTC
TRBJ2-7 TRBV5-1 NA NA CASSFAREAYEQYF TGCGCCAGCAGCTTCGCCAGGGAGGCCTACGAGCAGTACTTC
TRBJ2-7 TRBV18 TRBD2 NA CASSPPGLAGAIRSRQYF TGTGCCAGCTCACCACCGGGGCTAGCGGGAGCCATCCGCTCCAGGCAGTACTTC
TRBJ2-7 TRBV28 TRBD2 once CASRQFRGGNEQYF TGTGCCAGCCGGCAATTTAGGGGAGGGAACGAGCAGTACTTC
TRBJ2-7 TRBV6-6 NA NA CASSLQAPYEQYF TGTGCCAGCAGTCTTCAGGCCCCCTACGAGCAGTACTTC
TRBJ2-7 TRBV5-1 NA NA CASSLVSVPYSYEQYF TGCGCCAGCAGCTTGGTTAGCGTCCCCTACTCCTACGAGCAGTACTTC
TRBJ1-5 TRBV18 TRBD1 NA CASSRGGGGNQPQHF TGTGCCAGCTCACGAGGGGGCGGAGGCAATCAGCCCCAGCATTTT
TRBJ2-7 TRBV10-3 TRBD2 few CATTSGGPYEQYF TGTGCCACCACTAGCGGGGGACCCTACGAGCAGTACTTC
TRBJ2-3 TRBV5-1 TRBD1 NA CASSSDRGRADTQYF TGCGCCAGCAGTTCGGACAGGGGGCGCGCAGATACGCAGTATTTT
TRBJ2-1 TRBV11-1 NA once CASSLGSGSLGQFF TGTGCCAGCAGCTTGGGCTCTGGGTCCTTAGGGCAGTTCTTC
TRBJ2-5 TRBV7-9 NA NA CASSPRGGAETQYF TGTGCCAGCAGCCCCAGGGGGGGGGCCGAGACCCAGTACTTC
TRBJ2-7 TRBV29-1 TRBD1 NA CSVEVLGQTASYEQYF TGCAGCGTTGAAGTCTTGGGACAGACGGCCTCCTACGAGCAGTACTTC
TRBJ2-6 TRBV19 TRBD1 NA CASSTTGGAGANVLTF TGTGCCAGTAGTACCACAGGGGGCGCTGGGGCCAACGTCCTGACTTTC